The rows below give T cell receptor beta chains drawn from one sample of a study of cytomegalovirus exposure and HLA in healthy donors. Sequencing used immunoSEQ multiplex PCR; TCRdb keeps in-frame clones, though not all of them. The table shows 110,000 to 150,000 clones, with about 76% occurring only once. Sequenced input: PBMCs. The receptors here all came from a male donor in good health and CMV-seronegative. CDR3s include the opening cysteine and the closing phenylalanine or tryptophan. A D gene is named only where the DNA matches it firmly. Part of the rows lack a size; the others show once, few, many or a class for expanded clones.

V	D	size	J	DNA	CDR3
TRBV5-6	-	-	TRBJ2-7	TGTGCCAGCACCCAACCTGGCAGGGCCCCCTACGAGCAGTACTTC	CASTQPGRAPYEQYF
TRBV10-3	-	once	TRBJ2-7	TGTGCCATCAGCAGGCCTACAGACTACGAGCAGTACTTC	CAISRPTDYEQYF
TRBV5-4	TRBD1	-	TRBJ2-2	TGTGCCAGCAGCTCCTTAACAACAGGGGGCAGGATCACCGGGGAGCTGTTTTTT	CASSSLTTGGRITGELFF
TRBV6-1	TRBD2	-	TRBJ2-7	TGTGCCAGCAGTGGACTGGGACTAGCGGGGGGCTACGAGCAGTACTTC	CASSGLGLAGGYEQYF
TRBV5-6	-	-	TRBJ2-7	TGTGCCAGCAGCTTGGGACAGACCTCCTACGAGCAGTACTTC	CASSLGQTSYEQYF
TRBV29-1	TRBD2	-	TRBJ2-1	TGCAGCGCCCAAAGGACTAGCGGGACGAGCAATGAGCAGTTCTTC	CSAQRTSGTSNEQFF
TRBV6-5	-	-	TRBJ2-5	TGTGCCAGCAGTTACGGAGGGGTAGAGACCCAGTACTTC	CASSYGGVETQYF
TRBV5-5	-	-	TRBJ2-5	TGTGCCAGCAGCCCCTCCGGGATACACCAAGAGACCCAGTACTTC	CASSPSGIHQETQYF
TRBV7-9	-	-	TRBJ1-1	TGTGCCAGCAGCTTAGCAGGGAGGAACACTGAAGCTTTCTTT	CASSLAGRNTEAFF
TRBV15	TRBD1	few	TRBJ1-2	TGTGCCACCAGATCGGGACAGGACAATTATGGCTACACCTTC	CATRSGQDNYGYTF
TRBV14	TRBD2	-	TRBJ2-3	TGTGCCAGCAGCCCCGGGGGGAGGTTCCCCACAGATACGCAGTATTTT	CASSPGGRFPTDTQYF
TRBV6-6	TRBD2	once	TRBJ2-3	TGTGCCAGCAGGACACTAGCGACGGGCACAGATACGCAGTATTTT	CASRTLATGTDTQYF
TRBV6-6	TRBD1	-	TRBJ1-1	TGTGCCAGCAGTTACTCGGGACAGCCTGAGGCTTTCTTT	CASSYSGQPEAFF
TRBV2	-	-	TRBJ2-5	TGTGCCAGCAGGATGACTAGCAGGGGAACCCAAGAGACCCAGTACTTC	CASRMTSRGTQETQYF
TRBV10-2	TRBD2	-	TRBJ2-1	TGCGCCAGCAGTGTAGCGGGAGGCCGCAATGAGCAGTTCTTC	CASSVAGGRNEQFF
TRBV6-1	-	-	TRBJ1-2	TGTGCCAGCAGTGAAGCGCTACAGGGAAGTTGGAAACTATATGGCTACACCTTC	CASSEALQGSWKLYGYTF
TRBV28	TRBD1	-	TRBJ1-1	TGTGCCAGCAGCCCCCCGCGACAGGGGGCAGGCACTGAAGCTTTCTTT	CASSPPRQGAGTEAFF
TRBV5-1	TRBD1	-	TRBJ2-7	TGCGCCAGCAGCTTGGCCCCGTTGGACAGGGGTGGCGAGCAGTACTTC	CASSLAPLDRGGEQYF
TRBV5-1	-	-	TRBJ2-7	TGCGCCAGCAGCTTAGACAGGAGCTACGAGCAGTACTTC	CASSLDRSYEQYF
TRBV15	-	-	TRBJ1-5	TGTGCCACCAGCAGAGCCGGTATCAATCAGCCCCAGCATTTT	CATSRAGINQPQHF
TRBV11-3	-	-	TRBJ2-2	TGTGCCAGCAGCCCAGGTGACAGAAACACCGGGGAGCTGTTTTTT	CASSPGDRNTGELFF
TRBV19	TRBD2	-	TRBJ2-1	TGTGCCAGCAACAGCGGGAGCTCCTACAATGAGCAGTTCTTC	CASNSGSSYNEQFF
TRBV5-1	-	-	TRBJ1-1	TGCGCCAGCAGCCCCCCGGGTGCGGGCACTGAAGCTTTCTTT	CASSPPGAGTEAFF
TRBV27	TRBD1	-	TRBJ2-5	TGTGCCAGCACAAAGACAGGGGGCGTGGAGACCCAGTACTTC	CASTKTGGVETQYF
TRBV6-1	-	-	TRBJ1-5	TGTGCCAGCAGTGAAAGGCAGGGCAATCAGCCCCAGCATTTT	CASSERQGNQPQHF
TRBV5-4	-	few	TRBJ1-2	TGTGCCAGCAGAAAATCCGGGACTATTTTGGGTTATGGCTACACCTTC	CASRKSGTILGYGYTF
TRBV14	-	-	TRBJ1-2	TGTGCCAGCAGCCAAGGGAGGGGTCAGCTCTATGGCTACACCTTC	CASSQGRGQLYGYTF
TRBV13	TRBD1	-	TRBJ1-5	TGTGCCAGCAGCTTAGCACAGGGGGATCAGCCCCAGCATTTT	CASSLAQGDQPQHF